The next 20 T cell receptor beta chains were all read from a single sample in a study of T cell responses to AZD1222 COVID-19 vaccine. The method was immunoSEQ multiplex PCR; TCRdb's version includes in-frame clones alone and lacks a portion of them. The sample lists around 150,000 clones; around nine tenths were seen once. Here the sequenced sample was peripheral blood, taken on day 0 of AZD1222 vaccination. These receptors all come from an adult in good health.

V gene TRBV7-2 combines with J gene TRBJ1-5; 10 bases are a match to TRBD1. Per germline, CDR1 SGHTA and CDR2 FQGNSA. The CDR3 consists of 18 residues. With V trimmed by 0 bases and J by 0 bases, 5 bases remained unmatched. CDR3 residues: CASSLAGQGRYSNQPQHF. DNA of the CDR3: TGTGCCAGCAGCTTAGCGGGACAGGGGCGTTATAGCAATCAGCCCCAGCATTTT.

V is TRBV20-1 and J is TRBJ2-1; no firm D call. The CDR3 sequence is 10 residues long. Germline CDR1 is DFQATT and CDR2 is SNEGSKA (reference sequence). V dropped 5 bases and J dropped 7 bases, with 6 bases sitting between them. In nucleotides, the CDR3 is TGCAGTGCTGACTGGAATGAGCAGTTCTTC. This codes for CSADWNEQFF.

This chain joins TRBV6-4 and TRBJ2-1; TRBD1 matches 9 bases. V shed 0 bases and J 7 bases; nucleotides not matched to a gene: 7. The CDR3 is made up of 16 amino acids. Germline values: CDR1 MRHNA, CDR2 SNTAGT. CDR3 nucleotides: TGTGCCAGCAGTGACTCGGCAGGACAGGGGTTGAATGAGCAGTTCTTC. Its protein is CASSDSAGQGLNEQFF.

The chain has TRBV6-4 and TRBJ1-6; D unresolved. The length of the CDR3 is 14 residues. Germline values: CDR1 MRHNA, CDR2 SNTAGT. Between the trimmed V and J ends, which lost 4 bases and 7 bases, there was a span of 11 bases. The CDR3 protein is CASSVSPGNSPLHF. The DNA of the CDR3 is TGTGCCAGCAGTGTATCTCCAGGAAATTCACCCCTCCACTTT.

The sample holds one count of this clone. The V and J genes are TRBV9 and TRBJ2-1; 8 nucleotides match TRBD2. This CDR3 contains 17 residues. Germline V gives CDR1 SGDLS, CDR2 YYNGEE. V trimming: 0 bases; J trimming: 0 bases; junction bases outside the gene matches: 5. CDR3 nucleotide sequence: TGTGCCAGCAGCGTAGGACTAGCGCAGAGCTCCTACAATGAGCAGTTCTTC. It specifies CASSVGLAQSSYNEQFF. The full variable domain, rest sourced from reference TRBV9 and TRBJ2-1, is DSGVTQTPKHLITATGQRVTLRCSPRSGDLSVYWYQQSLDQGLQFLIQYYNGEERAKGNILERFSAQQFPDLHSELNLSSLELGDSALYFCASSVGLAQSSYNEQFFGPGTRLTVL.

V usage is TRBV13 and J usage is TRBJ2-5; 7 bases line up with TRBD1. This CDR3 comprises 15 residues. V lost 5 bases and J lost 4; bases outside the gene matches: 10. Germline V CDR1 and CDR2: PRHDT, FYEKMQ (reference sequence). The chain's CDR3 is CASSTNRGIGETQYF. For the CDR3, the DNA is TGTGCCAGCAGCACCAACAGGGGAATAGGAGAGACCCAGTACTTC. Full variable domain (remainder filled in from reference TRBV13 and TRBJ2-5): AAGVIQSPRHLIKEKRETATLKCYPIPRHDTVYWYQQGPGQDPQFLISFYEKMQSDKGSIPDRFSAQQFSDYHSELNMSSLELGDSALYFCASSTNRGIGETQYFGPGTRLLVL.

V and J are TRBV18 and TRBJ2-5, with D tentatively TRBD2 (5 bases). Trimming pared 6 bases from V and 8 bases from J, leaving 22 bases between. The CDR3 totals 15 residues. The germline V gene has CDR1 KGHSH and CDR2 LQKENI. This chain's CDR3 is CASSQDSGGLGTQYF. In DNA form, the CDR3 reads TGTGCCAGCTCCCAGGACTCCGGAGGTCTAGGTACCCAGTACTTC.

V gene TRBV27 combines with J gene TRBJ1-1, with D possibly matching TRBD1 (6 bases). The CDR3 is 13 amino acids. Between the trimmed V and J ends, which lost 3 bases and 1 base, there was a span of 6 bases. Germline-derived CDR1 and CDR2 are MNHEY and SMNVEV (reference sequence). The CDR3 spells CASSFRGNTEAFF. CDR3 in DNA: TGTGCCAGCAGTTTCAGGGGGAACACTGAAGCTTTCTTT.

V is TRBV19 and J is TRBJ2-7; D is ambiguous. Germline V CDR1 and CDR2: LNHDA, SQIVND (reference sequence). The V end lost 3 bases, the J end lost 0 bases, and 6 bases lay between the germline ends. CDR3 size: 13 residues. DNA of the CDR3: TGTGCCAGTAGTATTCAGGTCTCCTACGAGCAGTACTTC. Protein sequence: CASSIQVSYEQYF.

This clone has only a few counts. The chain is built from TRBV18 and TRBJ1-6; maybe TRBD1 (5 bases). The ends were cut back, 5 bases at V and 13 bases at J, with 18 bases in the middle. In germline, CDR1 is KGHSH, CDR2 LQKENI. The CDR3 contains 14 residues. The DNA of the CDR3 is TGTGCCAGCTCATGGTCAGGGACCAATGGGCCCCTCCACTTT. Translation: CASSWSGTNGPLHF.

The rearrangement uses TRBV14 and TRBJ2-1; 8 positions match TRBD2. This CDR3 comprises 15 residues. V trimming: 7 bases; J trimming: 0 bases; junction bases outside the gene matches: 5. Germline CDR1 SGHDN, CDR2 FVKESK. DNA for the CDR3: TGTGCCAGCAAGCTGAGCGGGAGCTCCTACAATGAGCAGTTCTTC. Its protein product is CASKLSGSSYNEQFF.

The chain uses TRBV4-3 and TRBJ1-1, with D unresolved. Trimming took off 4 bases at V and 4 bases at J, with 10 bases between the two ends. The CDR3 loop spans 13 amino acids. Germline CDR1 reads LGHNA; CDR2 reads YSLEER. The CDR3 here is CASSRGRTTEAFF. The CDR3 DNA reads as TGCGCCAGCAGCCGAGGACGAACCACTGAAGCTTTCTTT.

The V and J genes are TRBV6-2 or TRBV6-3 and TRBJ2-1; 8 bases are a match to TRBD2. Trimming removed 5 bases from V and 3 bases from J; junction bases left unmatched: 12. Per germline, CDR1 MNHEY and CDR2 SVGEGT. The CDR3 totals 17 residues. The CDR3 sequence: CASSRDAGTRFYNEQFF. The CDR3 DNA sequence: TGTGCCAGCAGTAGGGATGCCGGGACTAGATTCTACAATGAGCAGTTCTTC.

The chain carries TRBV28 and TRBJ1-5; D is unclear. Trimming removed 6 bases at V and 7 bases at J, with 13 bases between. Germline loops: CDR1 MDHEN, CDR2 SYDVKM. This CDR3 region has 13 residues. The CDR3 is CASSLNSAQPQHF. The CDR3 DNA sequence: TGTGCCAGCAGCCTCAACAGTGCCCAGCCCCAGCATTTT.

The gene calls are TRBV29-1 and TRBJ1-5; D possibly corresponds to TRBD1 (6 bases). Looked up from germline, CDR1 is SQVTM and CDR2 is ANQGSEA. Trimming shortened V by 5 bases and J by 7 bases, and 15 bases separated the two germline ends. The CDR3 is 13 residues long. Here the CDR3 reads CSVLGAEGQPQHF. CDR3 in DNA: TGCAGCGTTCTGGGGGCAGAAGGACAGCCCCAGCATTTT.

This chain links TRBV5-5 with TRBJ1-1, with TRBD1 as a possible D gene (6 bases). Trimming took off 0 bases at V and 3 bases at J, with 9 bases between the two ends. CDR3 length: 14 residues. CDR1 SGHKS and CDR2 YYEKEE come from the germline V gene (reference sequence). The CDR3: CASSLDGGYTEAFF. The DNA of the CDR3 is TGTGCCAGCAGCTTGGACGGGGGCTACACTGAAGCTTTCTTT.

This chain uses TRBV5-1 with TRBJ1-1, with 8 bases identical to TRBD1. J was trimmed by 3 bases and V by 0 bases; bases with no gene match: 22. CDR3 size: 21 residues. Germline V gene data show CDR1 as SGHRS and CDR2 as YFSETQ. CDR3 nucleotide sequence: TGCGCCAGCAGCTTGGCCCACGCAGGGGGCCTTCGTAGAGGTCGCGACACTGAAGCTTTCTTT. This encodes CASSLAHAGGLRRGRDTEAFF.

The chain employs TRBV7-2 and TRBJ1-5, with unresolved D. The CDR3 extends over 15 amino acids. In germline, CDR1 is SGHTA, CDR2 FQGNSA. Trimming stripped 2 bases from V and 12 bases from J, with 20 bases between. The CDR3 DNA follows: TGTGCCAGCAGCTTAAGTTGGCCCCCAATCAAGGGCCAGCATTTT. The encoded protein is CASSLSWPPIKGQHF.

The CDR3 region is CAWSGSGTEAFF. The CDR3 DNA follows: TGTGCCTGGAGTGGGTCGGGGACTGAAGCTTTCTTT. The V and J genes are TRBV30 and TRBJ1-1; no firm D call. Germline assignment: CDR1 GTSNPN and CDR2 SVGIG (reference sequence). This CDR3 contains 12 residues. The V end was cut by 1 base, the J end by 5 bases, with 8 bases between.

This chain connects TRBV28 to TRBJ1-2, with 10 bases lining up with TRBD1. With 6 bases clipped from V and 4 bases from J, the junction kept 17 bases outside the gene matches. CDR1 is MDHEN and CDR2 is SYDVKM in the germline V gene. This CDR3 has 18 amino acids. CDR3 protein: CASSLTGTGALVGYGYTF. CDR3 nucleotide sequence: TGTGCCAGCAGCCTAACCGGGACAGGGGCGTTGGTAGGCTATGGCTACACCTTC.